This T cell receptor beta chain was captured in a study of beta chain features in type 1 diabetes. The investigators reverse transcribed all of the isolated RNA, so they sequenced expressed TCRB transcripts. Repertoires were generated with immunoSEQ multiplex PCR, while TCRdb's copy carries only in-frame clones and drops some. The data contain around 190,000 clones, 10% to 15% of them singletons. CD4+ naive, central memory, regulatory and stem cell-like memory cells were sorted via CD45RO/CCR7/CD25/CD127/CD95/CD27. Germline CDR1 SGHRS, CDR2 YFSETQ. V was pared by 6 bases and J by 2 bases, with 17 bases between. CDR3 length: 15 residues.

Sequencing was done on a sample of central memory CD4+ T cells from blood. This sequence originates from a woman aged 18-29 years in good health. The gene calls are TRBV5-1 and TRBJ1-1, with a tentative D call TRBD1 (6 bases). The CDR3 loop is CASKQGVGLNTEAFF. As DNA, the CDR3 is TGCGCCAGCAAACAGGGTGTGGGCCTTAACACTGAAGCTTTCTTT.